What follows is one T cell receptor beta chain and its context. Assay used: immunoSEQ multiplex PCR; TCRdb lists only in-frame clones, some missing. The data hold approximately 150,000 clones, with 80% to 90% observed a single time. Germline CDR1 is SGHTA and CDR2 is FQGNSA. V gave up 5 bases and J gave up 0 bases, with 17 bases separating them. The CDR3 consists of 18 residues. These data belong to a study of blood T cell repertoires in COVID-19. Across the whole study: Sample material is recorded as cDNA or gDNA derived from T cells, B-cell-depleted T cells, or PBMCs.

The sample taken for sequencing was peripheral blood. The chain joins TRBV7-2 to TRBJ1-6; D perhaps matches TRBD1 (6 bases). This sequence originates from a woman in her fifties or sixties in a cohort sampled during active or convalescent COVID-19. In DNA form, the CDR3 reads TGTGCCAGCAGCGGATGGGGGGGGCCGAGCTCCTATAATTCACCCCTCCACTTT. Translated, it gives CASSGWGGPSSYNSPLHF.